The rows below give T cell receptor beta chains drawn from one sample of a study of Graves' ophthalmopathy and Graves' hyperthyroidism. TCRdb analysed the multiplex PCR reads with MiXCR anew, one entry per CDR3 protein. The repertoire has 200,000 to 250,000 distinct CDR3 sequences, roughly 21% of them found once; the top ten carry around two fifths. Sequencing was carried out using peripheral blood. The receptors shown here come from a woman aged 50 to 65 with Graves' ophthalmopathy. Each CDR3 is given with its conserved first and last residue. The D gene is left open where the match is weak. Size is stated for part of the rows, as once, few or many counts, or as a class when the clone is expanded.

CDR3aa: CASRVAGTYEQYF; CDR3nt: TGTGCCAGCAGGGTAGCGGGGACCTACGAGCAGTACTTC; abundance: .; d_gene: TRBD2; v_gene: TRBV2; j_gene: TRBJ2-7
CDR3aa: CASSYGREDGYTF; CDR3nt: TGTGCCAGCAGTTACGGCAGGGAGGATGGCTACACCTTC; abundance: .; d_gene: .; v_gene: TRBV6-2/TRBV6-3; j_gene: TRBJ1-2
CDR3aa: CAISESVGTGNQPQHF; CDR3nt: TGTGCCATCAGTGAGTCGGTCGGTACGGGCAATCAGCCCCAGCATTTT; abundance: many; d_gene: .; v_gene: TRBV10-3; j_gene: TRBJ1-5
CDR3aa: CSARPGQDRQPQHF; CDR3nt: TGCAGTGCTAGACCTGGACAAGACAGACAGCCCCAGCATTTT; abundance: many; d_gene: .; v_gene: TRBV20-1; j_gene: TRBJ1-5
CDR3aa: CASSFGRDGNTEAFF; CDR3nt: TGCGCCAGCAGCTTTGGTAGGGACGGAAACACTGAAGCTTTCTTT; abundance: many; d_gene: .; v_gene: TRBV5-1; j_gene: TRBJ1-1
CDR3aa: CASSLQTDYEQYF; CDR3nt: TGTGCCAGCAGTCTCCAGACAGACTACGAGCAGTACTTC; abundance: once; d_gene: .; v_gene: TRBV6-1; j_gene: TRBJ2-7
CDR3aa: CASSLSRGPIYGYTF; CDR3nt: TGTGCCAGCAGTTTATCCAGGGGGCCCATATATGGCTACACCTTC; abundance: .; d_gene: TRBD1; v_gene: TRBV27; j_gene: TRBJ1-2
CDR3aa: CASSYGHLNTEAFF; CDR3nt: TGTGCCAGCAGTTACGGCCATTTGAACACTGAAGCTTTCTTT; abundance: many; d_gene: .; v_gene: TRBV6-2/TRBV6-3; j_gene: TRBJ1-1
CDR3aa: CASSFGTRRETQYF; CDR3nt: TGTGCCAGCAGCTTTGGGACTAGGAGGGAGACCCAGTACTTC; abundance: many; d_gene: TRBD2; v_gene: TRBV11-2; j_gene: TRBJ2-5
CDR3aa: CASSTNGGPGELFF; CDR3nt: TGTGCCAGTAGTACTAACGGAGGGCCCGGGGAGCTGTTTTTT; abundance: many; d_gene: .; v_gene: TRBV19; j_gene: TRBJ2-2